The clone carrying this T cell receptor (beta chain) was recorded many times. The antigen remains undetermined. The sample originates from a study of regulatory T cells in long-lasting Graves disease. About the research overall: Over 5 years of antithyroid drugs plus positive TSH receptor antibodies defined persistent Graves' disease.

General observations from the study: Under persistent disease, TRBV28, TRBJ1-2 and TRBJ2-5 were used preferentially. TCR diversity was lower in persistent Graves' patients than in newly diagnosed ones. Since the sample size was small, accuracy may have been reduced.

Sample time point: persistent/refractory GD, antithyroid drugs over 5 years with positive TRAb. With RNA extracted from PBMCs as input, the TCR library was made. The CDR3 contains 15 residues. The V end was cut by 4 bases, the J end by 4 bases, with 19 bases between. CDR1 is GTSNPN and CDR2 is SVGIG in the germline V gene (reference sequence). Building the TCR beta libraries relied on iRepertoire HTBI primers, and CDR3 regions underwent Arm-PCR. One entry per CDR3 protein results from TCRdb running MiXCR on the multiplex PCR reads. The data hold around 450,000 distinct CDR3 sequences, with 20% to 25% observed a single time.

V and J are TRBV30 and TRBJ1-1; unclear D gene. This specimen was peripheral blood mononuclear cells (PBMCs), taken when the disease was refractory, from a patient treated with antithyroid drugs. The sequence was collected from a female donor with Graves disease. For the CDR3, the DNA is TGTGCCTGGAACTATGCGTACGGACGAGGCACTGAAGCTTTCTTT. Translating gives CAWNYAYGRGTEAFF.